These 3 T cell receptor beta chains were all obtained from the same sample, sequenced in a study of blood T cell repertoires in COVID-19 (dated by TCRdb to 2019 to 2021). The receptor library was made with the immunoSEQ multiplex PCR assay. TCRdb mirrors the immuneACCESS table, restricted to in-frame sequences. Some clones are absent from its copies; in checked studies, under half trace to an unresolved V gene, and the reason for the others is unknown. The sample contains around 94,000 clones, about 85% of them found a single time. Jointly, the top ten make up roughly 5.6% of the sample. The sample comprised peripheral blood. Receptors were obtained from a woman between 45 and 65 years old with COVID-19, enrolled during active disease.

The CDR3 DNA reads TGTGCCAGCAGCCAAAGCCGGGACAGTTCCTACGAGCAGTACTTC. It yields the protein CASSQSRDSSYEQYF. The chain joins TRBV4-2 to TRBJ2-7, with TRBD1 matching 7 bases. Trimming cost V 2 bases and J 1 base; bases outside gene matches: 5. Germline V lookup: CDR1 LGHNA, CDR2 YNFKEQ. This CDR3 contains 15 residues.

The chain joins TRBV5-6 to TRBJ1-5, with 8 bases fitting TRBD1. Trimming cost V 4 bases and J 6 bases; bases outside gene matches: 6. Germline CDR1 reads SGHDT; CDR2 reads YYEEEE. This CDR3 comprises 14 residues. The CDR3: CASSLGQGSQPQHF. The CDR3 nucleotides are TGTGCCAGCAGCCTCGGACAGGGTAGTCAGCCCCAGCATTTT.

The chain combines TRBV11-2 with TRBJ1-3, with 9 bases identical to TRBD1. V lost 1 base to trimming and J lost 0 bases; unmatched junction nucleotides: 4. CDR3 length equals 17 residues. The germline V gene encodes CDR1 SGHAT and CDR2 FQNNGV. The CDR3 is CASSLVGTGNSGNTIYF. The CDR3 coding sequence is TGTGCCAGCAGCTTAGTAGGGACAGGGAACTCTGGAAACACCATATATTTT.